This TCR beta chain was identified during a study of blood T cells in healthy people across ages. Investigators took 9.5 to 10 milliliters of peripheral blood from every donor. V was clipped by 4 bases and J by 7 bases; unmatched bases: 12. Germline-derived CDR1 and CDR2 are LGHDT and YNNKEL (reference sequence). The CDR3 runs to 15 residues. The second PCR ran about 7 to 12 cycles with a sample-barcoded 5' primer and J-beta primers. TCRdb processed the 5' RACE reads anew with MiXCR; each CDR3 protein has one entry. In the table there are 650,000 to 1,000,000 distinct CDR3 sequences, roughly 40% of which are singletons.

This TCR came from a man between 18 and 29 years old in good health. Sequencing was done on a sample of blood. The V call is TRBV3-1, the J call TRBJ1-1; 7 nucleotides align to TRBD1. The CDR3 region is CASSPNCPGQIEAFF. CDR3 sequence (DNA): TGTGCCAGCAGCCCAAATTGCCCGGGACAGATTGAAGCTTTCTTT.